This entry describes one T cell receptor (beta chain). Its antigen is currently unknown. V lost 9 bases and J lost 5; bases outside the gene matches: 7. Per the germline V gene, CDR1 is LNHDA and CDR2 is SQIVND (reference sequence). The CDR3 loop spans 15 amino acids. This record belongs to a study of PD-1 blockade in classical Hodgkin lymphoma. Some clones are missing from TCRdb's copy, which holds only in-frame ones; the method was immunoSEQ multiplex PCR. The table shows about 97,000 clones, with 80% to 85% occurring only once. In every patient, relapse followed autologous stem cell transplantation, while exposure to brentuximab vedotin differed. Study-level results: Baseline diversity in complete responders resembled that of newly diagnosed patients. In newly diagnosed patients, baseline TCR diversity was reportedly below that of healthy donors.

The chain couples TRBV19 to TRBJ2-2, with 12 bases that match TRBD2. This clonotype originated in a human donor with classical Hodgkin lymphoma. The sample consisted of peripheral blood mononuclear cells (PBMCs), taken at baseline. The CDR3 loop reads CASARLAGETGELFF. In DNA form, the CDR3 reads TGTGCCAGCGCCCGACTAGCGGGAGAAACCGGGGAGCTGTTTTTT.